The 8 T cell receptor beta chains listed next were all sequenced from one sample in a study of shared clonotypes between healthy human individuals. Assay used: immunoSEQ multiplex PCR; TCRdb lists only in-frame clones, some missing. The top ten hold 0.61% of the sample, which has 950,000 to 1,100,000 clones, 75% to 80% seen once. Sequencing input: memory CD4+ T cells from PBMCs. Subset defined: CD45RA-negative fraction. Receptors originate from a man aged 18 to 30 in good health. Some clones in this sample may be carry-over from other donors' samples.

This clone was counted a single time. This chain joins TRBV5-1 and TRBJ2-2, with 8 bases aligning to TRBD1. V lost 4 bases, J lost 1 base, and 6 bases stayed unmatched. The CDR3 loop spans 16 amino acids. Germline V lookup: CDR1 SGHRS, CDR2 YFSETQ. The CDR3 coding sequence is TGCGCCAGCAGCCCCCGGGACAGGATGAACACCGGGGAGCTGTTTTTT. Encoded protein: CASSPRDRMNTGELFF.

A remark on this clone: At the DNA level, this CDR3 is encoded by other sequences in the same sample as well. The chain combines TRBV5-1 with TRBJ2-3; D uncertain. The V end was cut by 4 bases, the J end by 4 bases, with 10 bases between. The CDR3 is 13 amino acids. CDR1 is SGHRS, CDR2 YFSETQ, per germline. CDR3 DNA: TGCGCCAGCAGCGGGCAAGGCGCAGATACGCAGTATTTT. Translating gives CASSGQGADTQYF. The variable domain in full, with the rest retrieved from reference TRBV5-1 and TRBJ2-3, is KAGVTQTPRYLIKTRGQQVTLSCSPISGHRSVSWYQQTPGQGLQFLFEYFSETQRNKGNFPGRFSGRQFSNSRSEMNVSTLELGDSALYLCASSGQGADTQYFGPGTRLTVL.

This rearrangement joins TRBV5-1 to TRBJ2-1; 11 bases match TRBD2. Germline loops: CDR1 SGHRS, CDR2 YFSETQ. This CDR3 spans 16 amino acids. Trimming cost V 4 bases and J 9 bases; bases outside gene matches: 12. DNA of the CDR3: TGCGCCAGCAGCCCAATCGGGTCTAGCGGGAGGAGTGAGCAGTTCTTC. This gives the protein CASSPIGSSGRSEQFF.

V gene TRBV28 combines with J gene TRBJ1-1; a weak D match, TRBD1 (5 bases). The V end was cut by 2 bases, the J end by 2 bases, with 15 bases between. CDR3 length: 16 amino acids. CDR1 MDHEN and CDR2 SYDVKM come from the germline V gene. The DNA for the CDR3 is TGTGCCAGCAGTTTAGGGGGGATTAGTGGAAACACTGAAGCTTTCTTT. It translates to CASSLGGISGNTEAFF.

The genes are TRBV7-6 and TRBJ2-6; possible D gene TRBD2, 6 bases. The CDR3 spans 15 residues. Trimming left V 4 bases short and J 4 bases short, with 11 bases between. The germline gives CDR1 SGHVS, CDR2 FNYEAQ. The CDR3 bases are TGTGCCAGCAGCTCTGCGGGGACCGGGGCCAACGTCCTGACTTTC. The encoded protein is CASSSAGTGANVLTF.

The chain joins TRBV15 to TRBJ1-2; the D gene is possibly TRBD1 (6 bases). There are 16 residues in the CDR3. V was clipped by 0 bases and J by 1 base, with 12 bases between them. Germline V gives CDR1 LNHNV, CDR2 YYDKDF (reference sequence). The CDR3 loop is CATSRDLGGDNYGYTF. The CDR3 DNA sequence: TGTGCCACCAGCAGAGATTTAGGGGGGGATAACTATGGCTACACCTTC. Using reference TRBV15 and TRBJ1-2 for the parts outside the CDR3, the full variable domain is DAMVIQNPRYQVTQFGKPVTLSCSQTLNHNVMYWYQQKSSQAPKLLFHYYDKDFNNEADTPDNFQSRRPNTSFCFLDIRSPGLGDTAMYLCATSRDLGGDNYGYTFGSGTRLTVV.

The chain couples TRBV28 to TRBJ2-1; D is uncertain. Trimming cost V 8 bases and J 4 bases, with 6 bases left between them. There are 11 residues in the CDR3. Looked up from germline, CDR1 is MDHEN and CDR2 is SYDVKM. The CDR3 here is CASFRYNEQFF. CDR3 bases: TGTGCCAGCTTTAGATACAATGAGCAGTTCTTC.

To note about this clone: This may stem from a read error, because a much larger clone lies one nucleotide away. The gene calls are TRBV28 and TRBJ2-3; D may be TRBD1 (5 bases). Germline V gene data show CDR1 as MDHEN and CDR2 as SYDVKM. The CDR3 is 12 amino acids. Trimming cost V 9 bases and J 2 bases, with 9 bases left between them. For the CDR3, the DNA is TGTGCCAGTCAGGGATTCACAGATACGCAGTATTTT. Translated, it gives CASQGFTDTQYF.